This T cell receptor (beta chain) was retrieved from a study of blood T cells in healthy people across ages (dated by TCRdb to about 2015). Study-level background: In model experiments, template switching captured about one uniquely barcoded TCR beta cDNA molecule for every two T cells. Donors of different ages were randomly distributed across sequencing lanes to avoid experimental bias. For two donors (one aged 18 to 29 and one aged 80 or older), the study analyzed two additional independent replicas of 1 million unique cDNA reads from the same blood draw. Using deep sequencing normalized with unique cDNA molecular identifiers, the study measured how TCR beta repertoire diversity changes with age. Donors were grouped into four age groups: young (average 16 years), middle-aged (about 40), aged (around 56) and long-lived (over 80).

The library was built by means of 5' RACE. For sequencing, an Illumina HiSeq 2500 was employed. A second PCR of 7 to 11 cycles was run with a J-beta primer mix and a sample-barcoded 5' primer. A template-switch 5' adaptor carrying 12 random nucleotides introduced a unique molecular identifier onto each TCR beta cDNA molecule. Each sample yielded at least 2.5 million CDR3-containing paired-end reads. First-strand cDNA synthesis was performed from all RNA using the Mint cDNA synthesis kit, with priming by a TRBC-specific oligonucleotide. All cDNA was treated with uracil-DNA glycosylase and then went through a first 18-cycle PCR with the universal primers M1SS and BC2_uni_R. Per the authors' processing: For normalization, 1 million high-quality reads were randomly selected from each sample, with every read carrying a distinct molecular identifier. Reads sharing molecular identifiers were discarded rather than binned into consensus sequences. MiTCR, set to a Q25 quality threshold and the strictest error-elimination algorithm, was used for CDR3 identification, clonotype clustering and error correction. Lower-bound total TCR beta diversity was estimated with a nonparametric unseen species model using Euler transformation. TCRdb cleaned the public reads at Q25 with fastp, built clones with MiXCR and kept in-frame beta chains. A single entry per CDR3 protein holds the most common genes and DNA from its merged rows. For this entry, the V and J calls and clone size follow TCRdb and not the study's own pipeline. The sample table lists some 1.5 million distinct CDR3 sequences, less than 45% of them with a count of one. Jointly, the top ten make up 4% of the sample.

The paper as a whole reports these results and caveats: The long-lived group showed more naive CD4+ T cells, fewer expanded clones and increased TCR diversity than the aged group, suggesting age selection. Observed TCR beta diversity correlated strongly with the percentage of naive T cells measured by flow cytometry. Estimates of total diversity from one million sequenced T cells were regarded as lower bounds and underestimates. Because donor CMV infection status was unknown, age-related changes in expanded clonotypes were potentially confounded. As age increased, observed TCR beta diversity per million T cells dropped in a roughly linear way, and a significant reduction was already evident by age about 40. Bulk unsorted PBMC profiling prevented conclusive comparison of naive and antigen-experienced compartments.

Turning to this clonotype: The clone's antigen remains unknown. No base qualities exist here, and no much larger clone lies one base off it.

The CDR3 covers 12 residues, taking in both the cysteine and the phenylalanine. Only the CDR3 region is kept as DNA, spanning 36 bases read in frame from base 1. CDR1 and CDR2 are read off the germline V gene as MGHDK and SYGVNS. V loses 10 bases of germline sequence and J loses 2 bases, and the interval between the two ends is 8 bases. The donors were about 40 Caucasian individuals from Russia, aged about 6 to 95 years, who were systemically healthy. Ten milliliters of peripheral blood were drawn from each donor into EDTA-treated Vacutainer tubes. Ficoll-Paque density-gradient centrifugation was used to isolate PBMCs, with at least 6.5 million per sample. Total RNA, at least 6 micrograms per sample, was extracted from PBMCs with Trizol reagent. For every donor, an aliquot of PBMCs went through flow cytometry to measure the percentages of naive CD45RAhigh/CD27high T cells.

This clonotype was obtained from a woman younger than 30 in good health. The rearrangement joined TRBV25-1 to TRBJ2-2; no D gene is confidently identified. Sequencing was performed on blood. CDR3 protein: CAIALNTGELFF. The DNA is TGTGCCATCGCCCTTAACACCGGGGAGCTGTTTTTT. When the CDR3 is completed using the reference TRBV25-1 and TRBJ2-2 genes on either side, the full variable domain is EADIYQTPRYLVIGTGKKITLECSQTMGHDKMYWYQQDPGMELHLIHYSYGVNSTEKGDLSSESTVSRIRTEHFPLTLESARPSHTSQYLCAIALNTGELFFGEGSRLTVL.